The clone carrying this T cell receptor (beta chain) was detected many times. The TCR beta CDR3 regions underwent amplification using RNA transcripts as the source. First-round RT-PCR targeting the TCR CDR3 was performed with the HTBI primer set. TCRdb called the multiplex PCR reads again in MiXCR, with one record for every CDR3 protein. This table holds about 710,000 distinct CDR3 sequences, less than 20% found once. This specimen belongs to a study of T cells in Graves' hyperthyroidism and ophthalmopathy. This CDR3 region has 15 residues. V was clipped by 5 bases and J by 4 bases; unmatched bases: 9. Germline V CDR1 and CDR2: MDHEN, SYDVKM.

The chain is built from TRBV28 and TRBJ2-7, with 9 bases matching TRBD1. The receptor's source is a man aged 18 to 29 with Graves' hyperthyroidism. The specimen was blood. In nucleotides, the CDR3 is TGTGCCAGCAGTCCGACAGGGGGTTCCCAATACGAGCAGTACTTC. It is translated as CASSPTGGSQYEQYF.